The 11 T cell receptor beta chains listed next were all sequenced from one sample in a study of T cells after yellow fever vaccination. TCRdb independently ran MiXCR on the 5' RACE reads; one entry per CDR3 protein. The sample lists around 310,000 distinct CDR3 sequences, 3.5% to 4.5% occurring once. This specimen was PBMCs, taken 5 days after the yellow fever booster vaccination. The receptors derive from a man aged 18 to 35 who received the YFV17D yellow fever vaccine.

This clonotype appeared a few times. The chain combines TRBV6-2 or TRBV6-3 with TRBJ2-1; no reliable D call. Trimming took 5 bases from V and 7 from J, leaving 15 bases between them. Per germline, CDR1 MNHEY and CDR2 SVGEGT. The CDR3 is 14 residues long. Here the CDR3 DNA reads TGTGCCAGCAGTCCCATATCCGGGTGGAATGAGCAGTTCTTC. Translation gives CASSPISGWNEQFF.

The V and J genes are TRBV20-1 and TRBJ2-1; D ambiguous. Deletions cut 1 base from V and 0 bases from J, with 10 bases between. This CDR3 comprises 15 residues. Per the germline V gene, CDR1 is DFQATT and CDR2 is SNEGSKA (reference sequence). CDR3 nucleotides: TGCAGTGCTAGAGGTTCTATCCACTCCTACAATGAGCAGTTCTTC. It translates to CSARGSIHSYNEQFF.

This clonotype came up a few times. The genes are TRBV7-8 and TRBJ2-5; perhaps TRBD1 as D (5 bases). The CDR3 spans 14 residues. V shed 4 bases and J shed 7 bases, with 16 bases lying between them. From germline, CDR1 is SGHVS and CDR2 FQNEAQ. The DNA for the CDR3 is TGTGCCAGCAGCTCAGGCCGACAGTCGGGGACCCAGTACTTC. It is translated as CASSSGRQSGTQYF.

This clonotype appeared a few times. The CDR3 bases are TGTGCCTGGAGTACCGGTCTAGGGGTTGAGCAGTTCTTC. The encoded protein is CAWSTGLGVEQFF. The chain recombines TRBV30 with TRBJ2-1; the D gene is possibly TRBD1 (5 bases). CDR3 size: 13 residues. Germline V gene data show CDR1 as GTSNPN and CDR2 as SVGIG (reference sequence). The V and J ends lost 2 bases and 9 bases respectively, with 14 bases between them. Full variable domain (missing parts from reference TRBV30 and TRBJ2-1): SQTIHQWPATLVQPVGSPLSLECTVEGTSNPNLYWYRQAAGRGLQLLFYSVGIGQISSEVPQNLSASRPQDRQFILSSKKLLLSDSGFYLCAWSTGLGVEQFFGPGTRLTVL.

The gene calls are TRBV6-2 or TRBV6-3 and TRBJ2-7, with D uncertain. V was shortened by 2 bases and J by 2 bases, with 13 bases between the two germline ends. Germline values: CDR1 MNHEY, CDR2 SVGEGT. The CDR3 runs 15 residues. CDR3 nucleotide sequence: TGTGCCAGCAGTTACGTTCCCGGGCACCCCTACGAGCAGTACTTC. This sequence encodes CASSYVPGHPYEQYF.

V is TRBV3-1 and J is TRBJ2-2; maybe TRBD2 (6 bases). CDR1 and CDR2 from the germline V gene are LGHDT and YNNKEL (reference sequence). V was pared by 1 base and J by 0 bases, with 6 bases between. CDR3 length: 15 residues. The CDR3 nucleotides read TGTGCCAGCAGCCAAGGGGGGGCGAACACCGGGGAGCTGTTTTTT. This encodes CASSQGGANTGELFF.

CDR3 region: CASSSRGGGRSYNEQFF. The CDR3 nucleotides are TGTGCCAGCAGTTCCCGCGGGGGGGGGAGGTCCTACAATGAGCAGTTCTTC. The chain employs TRBV12-3 or TRBV12-4 and TRBJ2-1; 9 bases agree with TRBD2. Trimming at V came to 4 bases and at J to 1 base, leaving 8 bases not matched to a gene. This CDR3 is built from 17 residues.

A few counts support this clonotype. The J gene is TRBJ2-3, the V gene TRBV6-5; a weak D match, TRBD2 (6 bases). Trimming took 6 bases from V and 4 from J, leaving 29 bases between them. The CDR3 extends over 19 amino acids. CDR1 MNHEY and CDR2 SVGAGI come from the germline V gene. In DNA, the CDR3 is TGTGCCAGCAGCCCCGGCTGGGCGGGGAGCACCCTGGACGCAGATACGCAGTATTTT. This sequence encodes CASSPGWAGSTLDADTQYF.

This chain joins TRBV19 and TRBJ2-7, with D uncertain. Germline assignment: CDR1 LNHDA and CDR2 SQIVND (reference sequence). Trimming stripped 3 bases from V and 6 bases from J, with 12 bases between. This CDR3 contains 13 residues. CDR3 in amino acids: CASSITPPSEQYF. The DNA of the CDR3 is TGTGCCAGTAGTATTACTCCCCCGAGCGAGCAGTACTTC.

This clonotype was recorded many times. The chain links TRBV7-2 to TRBJ1-2; D ambiguous. The CDR3 is 13 residues long. Germline V gene data show CDR1 as SGHTA and CDR2 as FQGNSA. V was clipped by 2 bases and J by 8 bases, with 12 bases between them. DNA of the CDR3: TGTGCCAGCAGCTTATTTGAGGGCGGAGGCTACACCTTC. Protein product: CASSLFEGGGYTF.

This clonotype was observed a handful of times. The chain links TRBV3-1 to TRBJ2-2; TRBD1 is a possible D gene (5 bases). V shed 2 bases and J shed 7 bases, with 14 bases lying between them. CDR3 size: 15 residues. In germline, CDR1 is LGHDT, CDR2 YNNKEL (reference sequence). This CDR3 reads CASSQRRGSIGELFF. DNA of the CDR3: TGTGCCAGCAGCCAACGTAGGGGCTCGATCGGGGAGCTGTTTTTT.